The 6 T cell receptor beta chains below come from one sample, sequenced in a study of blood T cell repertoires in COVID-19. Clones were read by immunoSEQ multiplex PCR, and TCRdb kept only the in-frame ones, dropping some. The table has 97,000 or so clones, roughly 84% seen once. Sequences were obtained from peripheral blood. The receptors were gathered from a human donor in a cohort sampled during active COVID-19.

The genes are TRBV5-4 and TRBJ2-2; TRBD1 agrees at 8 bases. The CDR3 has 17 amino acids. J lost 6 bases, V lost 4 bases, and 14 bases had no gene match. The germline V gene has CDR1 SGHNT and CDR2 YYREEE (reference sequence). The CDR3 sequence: CASSGGDQGARSGELFF. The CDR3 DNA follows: TGTGCCAGCAGCGGAGGCGATCAGGGGGCGCGATCCGGGGAGCTGTTTTTT. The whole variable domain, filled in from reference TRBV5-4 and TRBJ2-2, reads ETGVTQSPTHLIKTRGQQVTLRCSSQSGHNTVSWYQQALGQGPQFIFQYYREEENGRGNFPPRFSGLQFPNYSSELNVNALELDDSALYLCASSGGDQGARSGELFFGEGSRLTVL.

DNA for the CDR3: TGCGCCAGCAGCTTGGGGACAAACACTGAAGCTTTCTTT. The encoded protein is CASSLGTNTEAFF. The chain combines TRBV5-1 with TRBJ1-1, with a possible D match to TRBD1 (5 bases). CDR3 length: 13 amino acids. V was trimmed by 0 bases and J by 2 bases, leaving 5 bases between them. The germline V gene has CDR1 SGHRS and CDR2 YFSETQ.

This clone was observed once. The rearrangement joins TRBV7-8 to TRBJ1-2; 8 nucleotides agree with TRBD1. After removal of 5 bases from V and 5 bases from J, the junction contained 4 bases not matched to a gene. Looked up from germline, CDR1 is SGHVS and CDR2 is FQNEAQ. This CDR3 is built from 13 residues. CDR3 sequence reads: CASSPGTGYGYTF. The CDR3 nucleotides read TGTGCCAGCAGCCCTGGGACAGGATATGGCTACACCTTC.

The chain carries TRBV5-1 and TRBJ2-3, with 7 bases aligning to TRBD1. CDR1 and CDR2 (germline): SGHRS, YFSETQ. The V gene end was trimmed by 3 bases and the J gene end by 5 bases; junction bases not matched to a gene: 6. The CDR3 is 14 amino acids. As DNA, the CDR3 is TGCGCCAGCAGCTGGGACAGCCAGATAGATACGCAGTATTTT. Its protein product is CASSWDSQIDTQYF.

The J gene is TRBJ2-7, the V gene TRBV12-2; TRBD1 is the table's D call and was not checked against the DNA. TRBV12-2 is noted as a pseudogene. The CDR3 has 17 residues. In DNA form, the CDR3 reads TGTGCAAGTCGCTTGGTACCCGGGACAGGGGTCTGCTACGAGCAGTACTTC. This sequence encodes CASRLVPGTGVCYEQYF.

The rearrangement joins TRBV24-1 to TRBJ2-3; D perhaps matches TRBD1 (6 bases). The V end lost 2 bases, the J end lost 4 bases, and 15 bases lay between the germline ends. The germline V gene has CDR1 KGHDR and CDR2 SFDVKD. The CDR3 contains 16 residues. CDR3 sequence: CATSDSDRRGADTQYF. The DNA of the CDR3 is TGTGCCACCAGTGATTCCGACAGGCGTGGCGCAGATACGCAGTATTTT.